This T cell receptor beta chain was sequenced in a study of blood T cell repertoires in COVID-19. Overall study context: The United States, Italy and Spain were the sources of the acute and convalescent COVID-19 samples. T cells, B-cell-depleted T cells, or PBMCs supplied cDNA or gDNA.

Methods used by the authors: Reference gene primer amplification gave estimated nucleated cell counts. The data were produced by immunoSEQ multiplex PCR, yet TCRdb's version contains in-frame clones alone and is incomplete. From that table come the V and J calls and clone size; the DNA was used to work out D and trimming. The sample consists of about 130,000 clones, roughly 87% of them appearing once. Germline V gene sequence: CDR1 SGHTA, CDR2 FQGNSA. Trimming took off 1 base at V and 5 bases at J, with 11 bases between the two ends. The CDR3 consists of 14 residues. This TCR derives from an older man with active or convalescent COVID-19. The sequencing sample was made of peripheral blood. V and J are TRBV7-2 and TRBJ1-1, with D perhaps TRBD1 (5 bases). CDR3 residues: CASSLDGGRTEAFF. The DNA of the CDR3 is TGTGCCAGCAGCTTAGATGGGGGGAGGACTGAAGCTTTCTTT.